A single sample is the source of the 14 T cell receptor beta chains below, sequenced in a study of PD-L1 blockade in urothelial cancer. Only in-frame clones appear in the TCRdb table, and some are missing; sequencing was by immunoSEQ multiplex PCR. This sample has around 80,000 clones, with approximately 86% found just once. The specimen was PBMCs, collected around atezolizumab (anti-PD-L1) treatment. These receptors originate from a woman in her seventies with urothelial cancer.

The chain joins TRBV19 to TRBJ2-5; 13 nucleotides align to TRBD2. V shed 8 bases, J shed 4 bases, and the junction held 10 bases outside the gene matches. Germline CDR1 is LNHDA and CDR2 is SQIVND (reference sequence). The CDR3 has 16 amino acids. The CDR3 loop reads CASLTSGGDTRETQYF. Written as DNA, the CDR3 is TGTGCCAGTCTAACTAGCGGGGGGGACACCCGAGAGACCCAGTACTTC. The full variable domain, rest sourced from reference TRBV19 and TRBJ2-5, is DGGITQSPKYLFRKEGQNVTLSCEQNLNHDAMYWYRQDPGQGLRLIYYSQIVNDFQKGDIAEGYSVSREKKESFPLTVTSAQKNPTAFYLCASLTSGGDTRETQYFGPGTRLLVL.

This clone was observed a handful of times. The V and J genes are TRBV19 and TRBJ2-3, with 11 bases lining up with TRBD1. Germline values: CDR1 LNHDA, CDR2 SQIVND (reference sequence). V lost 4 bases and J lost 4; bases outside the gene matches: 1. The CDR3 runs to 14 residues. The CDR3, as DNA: TGTGCCAGTAGTAAGGACAGGGGGCCAGATACGCAGTATTTT. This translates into CASSKDRGPDTQYF.

CDR3 sequence (DNA): TGTGCCAGCAGTTTAGGTGTCGTCAGGGGCGCATCCTACGAGCAGTACTTC. Amino acid sequence: CASSLGVVRGASYEQYF. The V call is TRBV28, the J call TRBJ2-7, with D perhaps TRBD1 (6 bases). The CDR3 is made up of 17 amino acids. Germline values: CDR1 MDHEN, CDR2 SYDVKM. The V end lost 2 bases, the J end lost 1 base, and 18 bases lay between the germline ends.

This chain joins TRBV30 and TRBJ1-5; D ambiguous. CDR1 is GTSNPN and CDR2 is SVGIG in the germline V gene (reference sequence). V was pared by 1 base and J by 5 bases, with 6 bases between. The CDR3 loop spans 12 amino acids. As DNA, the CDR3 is TGTGCCTGGAGTGGCCAGGATCAGCCCCAGCATTTT. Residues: CAWSGQDQPQHF.

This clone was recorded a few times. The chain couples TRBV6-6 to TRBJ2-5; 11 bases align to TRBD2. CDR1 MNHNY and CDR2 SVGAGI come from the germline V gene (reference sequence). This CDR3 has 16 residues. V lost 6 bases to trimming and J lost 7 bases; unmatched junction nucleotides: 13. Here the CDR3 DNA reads TGTGCCAGCAGGGCCCCGGGGACTAGCGGACCCGGGACCCAGTACTTC. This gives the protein CASRAPGTSGPGTQYF.

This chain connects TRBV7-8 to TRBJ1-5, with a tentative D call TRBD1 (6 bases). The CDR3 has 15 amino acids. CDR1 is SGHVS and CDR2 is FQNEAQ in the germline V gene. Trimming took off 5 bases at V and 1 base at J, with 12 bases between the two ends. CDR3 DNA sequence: TGTGCCAGCAGCCTACAGGGAGGGAGCAATCAGCCCCAGCATTTT. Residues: CASSLQGGSNQPQHF.

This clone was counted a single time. The CDR3 protein is CASSVEGGHGNTIYF. The CDR3 bases are TGTGCCAGCAGCGTAGAGGGGGGGCACGGAAACACCATATATTTT. The gene calls are TRBV9 and TRBJ1-3, with D perhaps TRBD1 (6 bases). Between the trimmed V and J ends, which lost 0 bases and 4 bases, there was a span of 11 bases. The CDR3 covers 15 residues. The germline CDR1 and CDR2 sequences are SGDLS and YYNGEE.

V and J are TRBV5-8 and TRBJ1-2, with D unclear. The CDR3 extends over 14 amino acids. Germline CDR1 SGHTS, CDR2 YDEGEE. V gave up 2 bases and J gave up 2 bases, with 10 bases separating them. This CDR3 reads CASSFPHRNYGYTF. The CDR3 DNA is TGTGCCAGCAGCTTCCCCCACCGGAACTATGGCTACACCTTC.

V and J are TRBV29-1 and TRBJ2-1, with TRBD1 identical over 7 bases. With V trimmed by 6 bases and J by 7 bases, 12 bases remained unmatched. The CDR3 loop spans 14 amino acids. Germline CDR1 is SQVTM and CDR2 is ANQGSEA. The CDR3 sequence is CSVATTGARNEQFF. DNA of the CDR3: TGCAGCGTGGCGACCACAGGGGCTAGAAATGAGCAGTTCTTC.

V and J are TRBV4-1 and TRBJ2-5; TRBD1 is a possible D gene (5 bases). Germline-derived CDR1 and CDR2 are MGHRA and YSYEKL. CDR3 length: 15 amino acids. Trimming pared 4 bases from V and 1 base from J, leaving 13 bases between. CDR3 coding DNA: TGCGCCAGCAGCCTTACGGCCAGGGTCCAAGAGACCCAGTACTTC. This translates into CASSLTARVQETQYF.

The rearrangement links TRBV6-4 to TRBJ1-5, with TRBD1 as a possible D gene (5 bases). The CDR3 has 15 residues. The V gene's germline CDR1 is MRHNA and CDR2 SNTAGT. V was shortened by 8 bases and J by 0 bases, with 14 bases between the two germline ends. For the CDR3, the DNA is TGTGCCAGCCGTACTTGGGGGGGTAGCAATCAGCCCCAGCATTTT. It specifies CASRTWGGSNQPQHF.

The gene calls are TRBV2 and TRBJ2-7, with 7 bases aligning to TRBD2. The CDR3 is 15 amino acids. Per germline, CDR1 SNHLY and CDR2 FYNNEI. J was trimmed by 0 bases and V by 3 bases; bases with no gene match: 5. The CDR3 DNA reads TGTGCCAGCAGTGAGTTGGAGCGGGGCTCCTACGAGCAGTACTTC. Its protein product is CASSELERGSYEQYF.

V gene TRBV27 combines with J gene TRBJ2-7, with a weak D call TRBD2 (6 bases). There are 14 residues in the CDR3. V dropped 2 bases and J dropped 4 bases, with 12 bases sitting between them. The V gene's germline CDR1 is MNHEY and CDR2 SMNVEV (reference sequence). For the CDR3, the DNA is TGTGCCAGCAGTTTAACCGCGGAGGGGTACGAGCAGTACTTC. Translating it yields CASSLTAEGYEQYF.

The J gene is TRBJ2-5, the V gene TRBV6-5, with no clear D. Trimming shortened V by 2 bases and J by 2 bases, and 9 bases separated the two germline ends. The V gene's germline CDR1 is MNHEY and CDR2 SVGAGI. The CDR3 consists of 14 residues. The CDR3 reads CASSYRPEQETQYF. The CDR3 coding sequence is TGTGCCAGCAGTTACAGGCCGGAGCAAGAGACCCAGTACTTC.